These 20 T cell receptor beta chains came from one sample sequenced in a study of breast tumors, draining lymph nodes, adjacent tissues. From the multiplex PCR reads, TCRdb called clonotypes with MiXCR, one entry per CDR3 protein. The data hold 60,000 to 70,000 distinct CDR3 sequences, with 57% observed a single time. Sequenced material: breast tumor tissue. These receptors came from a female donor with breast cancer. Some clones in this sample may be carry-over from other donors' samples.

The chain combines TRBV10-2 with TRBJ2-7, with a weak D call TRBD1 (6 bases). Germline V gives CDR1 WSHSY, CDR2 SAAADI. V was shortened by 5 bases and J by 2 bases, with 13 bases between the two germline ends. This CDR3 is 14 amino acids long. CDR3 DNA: TGCGCCAGCAGTCCGCCAGGGGAACCCTACGAGCAGTACTTC. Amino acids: CASSPPGEPYEQYF.

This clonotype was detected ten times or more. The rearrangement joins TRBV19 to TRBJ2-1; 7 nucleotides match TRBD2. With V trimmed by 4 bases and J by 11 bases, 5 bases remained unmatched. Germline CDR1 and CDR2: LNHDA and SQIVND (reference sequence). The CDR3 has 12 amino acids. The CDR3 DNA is TGTGCCAGTAGTACATCCGGGACTAAGCAGTTCTTC. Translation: CASSTSGTKQFF.

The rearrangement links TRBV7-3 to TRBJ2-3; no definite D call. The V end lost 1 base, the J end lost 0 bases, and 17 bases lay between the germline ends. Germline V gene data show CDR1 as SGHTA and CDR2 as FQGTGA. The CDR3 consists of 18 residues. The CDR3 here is CASSLIGRALRSTDTQYF. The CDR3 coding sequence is TGTGCCAGCAGCTTAATCGGCCGGGCCCTCCGTAGCACAGATACGCAGTATTTT.

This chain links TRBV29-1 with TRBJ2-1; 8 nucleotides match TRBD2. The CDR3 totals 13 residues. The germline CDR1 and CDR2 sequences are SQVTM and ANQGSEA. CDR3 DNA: TGCAGTTTGAGCGGGAGAGAGTACAATGAGCAGTTCTTC. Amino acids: CSLSGREYNEQFF.

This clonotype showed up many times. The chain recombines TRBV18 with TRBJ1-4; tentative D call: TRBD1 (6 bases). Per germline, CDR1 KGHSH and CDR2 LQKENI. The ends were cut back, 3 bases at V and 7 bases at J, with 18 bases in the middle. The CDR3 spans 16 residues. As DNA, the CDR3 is TGTGCCAGCTCACCCCCGACCACGGGGGCAGGTGAAAAACTGTTTTTT. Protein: CASSPPTTGAGEKLFF.

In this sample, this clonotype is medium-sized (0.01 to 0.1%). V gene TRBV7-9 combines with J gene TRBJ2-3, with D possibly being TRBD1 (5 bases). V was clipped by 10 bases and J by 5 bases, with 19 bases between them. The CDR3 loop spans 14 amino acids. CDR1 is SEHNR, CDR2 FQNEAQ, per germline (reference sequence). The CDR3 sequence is CATPTAAQGDTQYF. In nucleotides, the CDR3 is TGTGCCACCCCGACGGCGGCCCAGGGAGATACGCAGTATTTT.

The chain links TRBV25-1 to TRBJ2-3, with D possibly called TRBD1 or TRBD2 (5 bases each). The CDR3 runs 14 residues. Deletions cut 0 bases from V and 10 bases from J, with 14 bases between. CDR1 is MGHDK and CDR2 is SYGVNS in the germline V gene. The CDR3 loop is CASSEYRGNSAQYF. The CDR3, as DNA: TGTGCCAGCAGTGAATATCGGGGCAACAGTGCGCAGTATTTT.

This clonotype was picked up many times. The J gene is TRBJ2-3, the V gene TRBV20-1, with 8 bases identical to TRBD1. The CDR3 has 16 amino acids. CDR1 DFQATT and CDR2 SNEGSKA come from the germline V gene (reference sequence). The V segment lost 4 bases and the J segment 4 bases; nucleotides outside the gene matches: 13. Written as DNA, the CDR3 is TGCAGTGCTAATACGAGGACAGGGCTGGGGGCAGATACGCAGTATTTT. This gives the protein CSANTRTGLGADTQYF.

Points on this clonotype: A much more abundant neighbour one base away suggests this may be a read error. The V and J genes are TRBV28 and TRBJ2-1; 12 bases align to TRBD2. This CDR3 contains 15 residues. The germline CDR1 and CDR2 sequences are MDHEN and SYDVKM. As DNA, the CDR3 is TGTGCCAGCAGTCTTAGACTAGCGGGGGTGAGTGAGCAGTCCTTC. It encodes CASSLRLAGVSEQSF.

The DNA of the CDR3 is TGTGCCAGCAGCTTAGGAGGGGGGCTGCCCTCCTACGAGCAGTACTTC. Protein product: CASSLGGGLPSYEQYF. The rearrangement links TRBV7-8 to TRBJ2-7; either TRBD1 or TRBD2 may fit D (6 bases each). V was trimmed by 1 base and J by 0 bases, leaving 13 bases between them. Germline V gene lookup returns CDR1 SGHVS and CDR2 FQNEAQ. This CDR3 has 16 amino acids.

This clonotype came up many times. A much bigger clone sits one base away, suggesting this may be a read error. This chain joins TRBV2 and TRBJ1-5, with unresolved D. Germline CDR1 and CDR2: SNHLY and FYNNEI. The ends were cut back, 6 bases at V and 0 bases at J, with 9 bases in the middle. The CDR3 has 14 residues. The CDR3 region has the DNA TGTGCCAGCAGCCGACCAAGTAGCAATCAGCCCCAGCATTTT. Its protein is CASSRPSSNQPQHF.

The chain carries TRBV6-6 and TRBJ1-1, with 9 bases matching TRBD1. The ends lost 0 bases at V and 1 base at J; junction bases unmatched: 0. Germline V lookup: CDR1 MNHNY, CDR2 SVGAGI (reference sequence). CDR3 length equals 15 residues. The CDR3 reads CASSYSGQGNTEAFF. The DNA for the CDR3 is TGTGCCAGCAGTTACTCGGGACAGGGGAACACTGAAGCTTTCTTT.

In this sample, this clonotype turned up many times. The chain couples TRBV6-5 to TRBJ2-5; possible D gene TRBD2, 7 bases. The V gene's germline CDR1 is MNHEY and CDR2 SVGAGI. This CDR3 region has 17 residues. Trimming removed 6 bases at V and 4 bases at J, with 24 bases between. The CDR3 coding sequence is TGTGCCAGCAGAATAGACGCGCGGGGGCAAGAGGGAGAGACCCAGTACTTC. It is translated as CASRIDARGQEGETQYF.

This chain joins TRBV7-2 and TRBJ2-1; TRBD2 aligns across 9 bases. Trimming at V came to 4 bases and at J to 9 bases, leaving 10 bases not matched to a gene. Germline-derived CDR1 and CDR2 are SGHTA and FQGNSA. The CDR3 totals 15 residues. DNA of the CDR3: TGTGCCAGCAGCTCCTCTAGCGGGAACTTCGGTGAGCAGTTCTTC. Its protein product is CASSSSSGNFGEQFF.

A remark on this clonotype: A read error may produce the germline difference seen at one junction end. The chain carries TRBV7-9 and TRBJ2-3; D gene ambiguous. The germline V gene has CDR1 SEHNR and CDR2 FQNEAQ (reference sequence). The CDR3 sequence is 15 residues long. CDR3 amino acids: CASSLQRSSTDTQYF. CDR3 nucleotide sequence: TGCGCCAGCAGCCTACAACGGTCAAGCACAGATACGCAGTATTTT.

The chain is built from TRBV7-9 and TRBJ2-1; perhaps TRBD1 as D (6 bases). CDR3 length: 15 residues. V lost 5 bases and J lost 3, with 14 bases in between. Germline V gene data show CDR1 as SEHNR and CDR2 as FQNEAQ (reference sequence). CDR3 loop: CASSQAGTIYNEQFF. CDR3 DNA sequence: TGTGCCAGCAGCCAAGCCGGGACAATCTACAATGAGCAGTTCTTC.

The chain's CDR3 is CASSLGGTVQETQYF. The CDR3 DNA is TGTGCCAGCAGCTTGGGGGGGACAGTTCAAGAGACCCAGTACTTC. The chain joins TRBV7-9 to TRBJ2-5; perhaps D is TRBD1 or TRBD2 (7 bases each). Germline loops: CDR1 SEHNR, CDR2 FQNEAQ (reference sequence). The CDR3 runs 15 residues. Trimming removed 3 bases from V and 2 bases from J, with 13 bases in between.

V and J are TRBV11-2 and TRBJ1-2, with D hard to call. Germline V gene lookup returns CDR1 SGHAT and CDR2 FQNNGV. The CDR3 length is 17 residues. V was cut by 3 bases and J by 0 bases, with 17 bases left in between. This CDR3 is CASSLQTRSGANYGYTF. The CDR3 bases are TGTGCCAGCAGCTTGCAAACCAGGTCGGGAGCTAACTATGGCTACACCTTC.

Written as DNA, the CDR3 is TGTGCCAGCAACATAATTAGACTAGCCATGCGAGAGACCCAGTACTTC. This encodes CASNIIRLAMRETQYF. This rearrangement joins TRBV7-3 to TRBJ2-5, with 7 bases that match TRBD2. The CDR3 length is 16 residues. V was clipped by 7 bases and J by 4 bases; unmatched bases: 15. Germline lookup yields CDR1 SGHTA and CDR2 FQGTGA.

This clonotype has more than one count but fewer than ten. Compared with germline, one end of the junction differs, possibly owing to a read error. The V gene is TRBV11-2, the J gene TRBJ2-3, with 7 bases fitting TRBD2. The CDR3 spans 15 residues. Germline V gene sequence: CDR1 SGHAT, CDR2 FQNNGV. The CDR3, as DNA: TGTGCCAGCACCACACAGCGGGAATTCACAGATACACAGTATTTT. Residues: CASTTQREFTDTQYF.